What follows is one T cell receptor beta chain and its context. Its matching antigen is unknown. The data are from a study of a mutant IDH1 vaccine in newly diagnosed glioma. The wider study: The initiation of vaccination occurred 4-6 weeks after radiotherapy alone, or with temozolomide cycles.

TCRdb's copy holds only in-frame clones and misses some; the assay was immunoSEQ multiplex PCR. The sample yields around 56,000 clones, about 81% seen once. Overall study findings and caveats: Pseudoprogression appears to have had no connection to changes in top peripheral T cell clonotypes.

Time point defined: week 23, last vaccination. Vaccine doses each comprised 300 ug of mutant IDH1 20-mer peptide, with topical imiquimod. Astrocytomas found in donors were new, WHO grade 3 or 4, IDH1-mutant and ATRX-lost. Per germline, CDR1 SGHDT and CDR2 YYEEEE. V lost 4 bases and J lost 7, with 20 bases in between. This CDR3 comprises 15 residues. The sequence was obtained from a woman between 40 and 55 years old with glioma. Some clones in this sample may be carry-over from other donors' samples. The chain combines TRBV5-6 with TRBJ2-5, with D perhaps being TRBD1 or TRBD2 (7 bases each). The source material was PBMCs, sampled from a glioma patient whose treatment included an IDH1 peptide vaccine. CDR3 DNA: TGTGCCAGCAGCCTACGAATGACAGGGAGGGCGACCCAGTACTTC. The encoded protein is CASSLRMTGRATQYF.